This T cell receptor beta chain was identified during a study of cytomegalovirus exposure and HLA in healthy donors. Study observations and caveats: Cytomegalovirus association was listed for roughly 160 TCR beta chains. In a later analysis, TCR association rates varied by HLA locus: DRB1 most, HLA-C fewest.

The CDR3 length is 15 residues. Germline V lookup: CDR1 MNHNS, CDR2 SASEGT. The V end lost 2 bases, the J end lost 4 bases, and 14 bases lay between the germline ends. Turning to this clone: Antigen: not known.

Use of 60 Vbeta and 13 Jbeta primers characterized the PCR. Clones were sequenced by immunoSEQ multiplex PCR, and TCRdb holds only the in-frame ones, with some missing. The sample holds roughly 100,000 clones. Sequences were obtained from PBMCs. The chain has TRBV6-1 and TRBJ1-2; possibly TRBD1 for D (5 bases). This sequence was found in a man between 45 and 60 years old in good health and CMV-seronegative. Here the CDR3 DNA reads TGTGCCAGCAGTGAAAGAGGCACAGGAGCCTATGGCTACACCTTC. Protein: CASSERGTGAYGYTF.